The entry below describes one TCR beta chain. Its antigen is still unknown. Base quality data are lacking; no much larger clone is found one base away. The TCR beta locus was amplified and sequenced with the immunoSEQ assay, yielding bulk TCR Vbeta CDR3 data. As for how the authors treated the data: Non-productive CDR3s, sequences shorter than 7 amino acids, and those not starting with C or ending with F/W were excluded. Analysis was restricted to specimens with at least 1000 reads, and each clonotype was defined at the amino acid level. Clonality was computed as 1 minus Pielou's evenness. To equalize library sizes, abundance-weighted random subsampling with replacement was performed and repeated 100 times so that 95% confidence intervals could be reported. Repertoire overlap was quantified using the Morisita overlap index, and the top 40 clones per specimen were examined for overlap with the irAE. TCRdb took over this immuneACCESS table, retaining in-frame rearrangements with V and J assigned. Such tables are incomplete; in checked studies, under half of the missing clones stem from an unresolved V gene, and the remainder is unexplained. V and J calls and clone size are given by that table; D and trimming were obtained from the DNA. The sample yields approximately 11,000 clones; around 93% were counted once. Together, the top ten hold around 1.4% of the sample.

CDR1 is given as SQVTM and CDR2 as ANQGSEA, both from the germline V gene. Including cysteine and phenylalanine, the CDR3 has 13 amino acids. CDR3 DNA only is kept here, 39 bases in frame from base 1. V and J are trimmed by 3 bases and 2 bases, and the gene matches miss 0 bases of the junction. This specimen comes from a study of T cells in tumors and immune-related adverse events (dated by TCRdb to about 2021). The meaning of the sample's treatment or condition label: nivolumab (PD-1 blockade) given before sampling. The DNeasy Blood and Tissue Kit was used to extract DNA from formalin-fixed paraffin-embedded specimens.

The sequence was obtained from a female donor with metastatic renal cell carcinoma. This receptor chain uses TRBV29-1 and TRBJ2-4, with 8 bases matching TRBD2. The sample in question was lymph node tissue, obtained from a patient treated with anti-PD-1 therapy. The DNA sequence reads TGCAGCGTTGATAGCGGGACCAAAAACATTCAGTACTTC. The resulting protein is CSVDSGTKNIQYF.